This T cell receptor (beta chain) is from a study of T cells after posttransplantation cyclophosphamide listed by TCRdb under 2016. Regarding the study in general: Using TRB sequencing, the study followed how the T cell repertoire rebuilt after myeloablative bone marrow transplantation with posttransplantation cyclophosphamide given as GVHD prophylaxis. In 3 patients, TRB sequencing was also performed on up to about 3 more blood samples taken 2 to 5.2 years after transplant, and in 4 patients, pretransplant blood was also TRB-sequenced. Public TRB sequences were checked against a database of over 3,500 sequences associated with responses to pathogens, tumor antigens, self-antigens and alloantigens. TRB sequencing was performed on blood from all 35 or so PTCy patients with 1-year posttransplant specimens. Antigen receptor sequencing covered samples from a few dozen PTCy-treated patients and 16 of their related bone marrow donors. Because TRA and TRB clonality correlated tightly in fewer than 10 samples, the subsequent TCR analyses were limited to TRB only. The paper's findings and limits, for the study overall: Across under 50 patients, recipient CMV seropositivity and CMV reactivation were highly associated with TRB clonality; PTCy diversity was similar to CNI/methotrexate controls. The TRB repertoires of T cells infiltrating skin or the GI tract showed only limited overlap with the TRB repertoires found in blood. At 1-2 months, donor-recipient similarity was low but rose over the first year, and the later blood repertoires were often dominated by donor CD8+ memory clones.

Turning to this clone: Its recognized antigen is unknown. Within one base of it there is no much larger clone, and no base qualities were kept.

The CDR3 has 16 amino acids, counting the end cysteine and phenylalanine. The sequence is cut down to CDR3 DNA, 48 bases in frame from base 1. V and J lose 2 bases and 0 bases, and a span of 11 bases separates them. Sequences MNHEY (CDR1) and SVGAGI (CDR2) are obtained from the germline V gene. TRB sequencing used genomic DNA with the immunoSEQ assay at survey resolution or the hsTCRB kit. In the original analysis: Initial read processing used immunoSEQ software, and repertoire analyses used the LymphoSeq R package. Clonality was computed as 1 minus normalized Shannon entropy, and a Gini coefficient was also calculated for each TRB dataset. To infer phenotypes in unsorted samples, TRB sequences from sorted subsets of the recipient or donor were mapped onto unsorted samples from the same recipient. The table was pulled from immuneACCESS by TCRdb, which kept in-frame rearrangements only. Such tables lose some clones; where checked, under half of the loss comes from unresolved V genes, and the rest has no known cause. V, J and clone size are those of that table, while D and trimming were read from the DNA. In this sample the table shows about 52,000 clones, just over 85% of which occur a single time. Around 2.8% of the sample rests with the top ten.

PTCy-treated patients came from a prospective multi-institutional clinical trial. Peripheral blood and bone marrow mononuclear cells were isolated by Ficoll-Hypaque density centrifugation and were cryopreserved. The material sequenced was PBMCs. This chain joins TRBV6-5 to TRBJ1-3, with the D gene too uncertain to name. This TCR was recovered from a man younger than 40 with a blood cancer, CMV-positive, and with a related stem cell donor. The CDR3 sequence is CASSYTRQNSGNTIYF. The nucleotide sequence reads TGTGCCAGCAGTTACACTAGACAAAACTCTGGAAACACCATATATTTT.